These T cell receptor beta chains were read from a single sample in a study of OX40 agonist ivuxolimab in advanced cancers. Sequenced by immunoSEQ multiplex PCR; TCRdb stores in-frame clones only, minus some. The sample lists tens of thousands of clones; around 80% were seen once. This specimen was CD4+ or CD8+ T cells sorted from blood, taken in a trial of the OX40 agonist ivuxolimab. The receptors shown here come from an adult with an advanced solid tumor such as melanoma, head and neck, liver or kidney cancer. The CDR3 runs from the conserved cysteine through the conserved F or W. D genes are given only for firm matches. Rows may omit the clone size; those that give it use once, few, many or a size class.

V gene	J gene	D gene	clone size	CDR3 protein	CDR3 DNA
TRBV5-1	TRBJ2-5	TRBD2	-	CASSPSSISLAGETQYF	TGCGCCAGCAGCCCCTCATCCATCTCCCTAGCGGGGGAGACCCAGTACTTC
TRBV25-1	TRBJ1-3	-	-	CASSEIARGGSGNTIYF	TGTGCCAGCAGTGAAATCGCCCGGGGGGGCTCTGGAAACACCATATATTTT
TRBV6-1	TRBJ2-3	-	-	CATLRRGTDTQYF	TGTGCCACCCTTAGGAGGGGGACAGATACGCAGTATTTT
TRBV7-6	TRBJ2-7	-	few	CASSLSAGDTYEQYF	TGTGCCAGCAGCTTATCTGCGGGGGACACCTACGAGCAGTACTTC
TRBV7-3	TRBJ2-2	-	-	CASSHSAGLDTGELFF	TGTGCCAGCAGTCACAGCGCTGGGCTTGACACCGGGGAGCTGTTTTTT
TRBV6-5	TRBJ2-5	-	-	CASSNRVGETQYF	TGTGCCAGCAGCAACAGGGTGGGAGAGACCCAGTACTTC
TRBV18	TRBJ2-7	TRBD1	-	CASSRDRGTGEQYF	TGTGCCAGCTCACGGGACAGGGGAACGGGCGAGCAGTACTTC
TRBV7-2	TRBJ2-7	TRBD1	-	CASSLAGQGYEQYF	TGTGCCAGCAGCTTAGCGGGACAGGGCTACGAGCAGTACTTC
TRBV6-6	TRBJ2-3	TRBD2	few	CASSLGLARLADTQYF	TGTGCCAGCAGTCTGGGACTAGCGCGGCTCGCAGATACGCAGTATTTT
TRBV7-2	TRBJ2-3	TRBD2	-	CASSFRTSADTQYF	TGTGCCAGCAGCTTCAGGACTAGCGCAGATACGCAGTATTTT
TRBV5-5	TRBJ1-6	-	-	CASSPPHNSPLHF	TGTGCCAGCAGTCCTCCCCATAATTCACCCCTCCACTTT
TRBV7-9	TRBJ2-5	-	-	CASSFPLQETQYF	TGTGCCAGCAGCTTCCCCCTACAAGAGACCCAGTACTTC
TRBV5-4	TRBJ1-2	-	-	CASSLGLGTVLANYGYTF	TGTGCCAGCAGCTTGGGTCTGGGAACCGTGTTAGCTAACTATGGCTACACCTTC
TRBV4-1	TRBJ2-7	-	-	CASSQDTVTGRGEQYF	TGCGCCAGCAGCCAAGATACGGTTACGGGACGAGGGGAGCAGTACTTC
TRBV11-1	TRBJ2-7	-	-	CASSLEVGSYEQYF	TGTGCCAGCAGCTTAGAGGTCGGCTCCTACGAGCAGTACTTC
TRBV7-6	TRBJ2-1	TRBD2	-	CASSLGTSGPVNEQFF	TGTGCCAGCAGCTTAGGCACTAGCGGGCCAGTCAATGAGCAGTTCTTC
TRBV6-8	TRBJ1-1	-	-	CASSQGLEAFF	TGTGCCAGCAGTCAGGGGCTTGAAGCTTTCTTT
TRBV5-1	TRBJ2-5	TRBD2	-	CASSLARLAGVSETQYF	TGCGCCAGCAGCTTGGCTCGGCTAGCGGGAGTAAGTGAGACCCAGTACTTC
TRBV9	TRBJ2-3	-	-	CASSPPRASTDTQYF	TGTGCCAGCAGCCCACCTAGGGCGAGCACAGATACGCAGTATTTT
TRBV19	TRBJ2-7	-	-	CASSPRVEYEQYF	TGTGCCAGTAGTCCCCGGGTTGAGTACGAGCAGTACTTC
TRBV11-2	TRBJ1-4	-	-	CASSHGGEKLFF	TGTGCCAGCAGCCACGGTGGGGAAAAACTGTTTTTT
TRBV7-9	TRBJ2-3	-	once	CASSPGEEDTQYF	TGTGCCAGCAGCCCCGGGGAAGAGGATACGCAGTATTTT
TRBV6-4	TRBJ1-6	-	once	CASSQGSDNSPLHF	TGTGCCAGCTCTCAAGGGTCGGACAATTCACCCCTCCACTTT
TRBV7-8	TRBJ2-7	-	-	CASSSQGEGEQYF	TGTGCCAGCAGCTCCCAGGGGGAGGGCGAGCAGTACTTC
TRBV6-5	TRBJ2-3	-	-	CAGGTPWETQYF	TGTGCCGGCGGGACCCCCTGGGAGACGCAGTATTTT
TRBV27	TRBJ2-1	TRBD1	-	CAGGTGYNEQFF	TGTGCCGGTGGGACAGGGTACAATGAGCAGTTCTTC
TRBV7-9	TRBJ2-3	-	once	CASSPRSSTDTQYF	TGTGCCAGCAGCCCCCGCTCTAGCACAGATACGCAGTATTTT
TRBV7-8	TRBJ2-7	-	-	CASSLRDGGGYEQYF	TGTGCCAGCAGCTTAAGGGACGGCGGCGGTTACGAGCAGTACTTC
TRBV27	TRBJ2-7	-	-	CASSLSWRGENEQYF	TGTGCCAGCAGTTTATCGTGGAGGGGTGAGAACGAGCAGTACTTC
TRBV5-8	TRBJ2-7	-	-	CASNRLAHEQYF	TGTGCCAGCAACCGGCTAGCCCACGAGCAGTACTTC
TRBV7-9	TRBJ2-7	-	-	CASSFNSYEQYF	TGTGCCAGCAGCTTCAACTCCTACGAGCAGTACTTC
TRBV11-2	TRBJ2-7	-	once	CASHPGVGGVEQYF	TGTGCCAGCCATCCGGGGGTAGGGGGCGTCGAGCAGTACTTC
TRBV5-6	TRBJ2-3	-	-	CASSWPQRTGTDTQYF	TGTGCCAGCAGCTGGCCTCAGCGGACTGGCACAGATACGCAGTATTTT
TRBV2	TRBJ2-1	TRBD2	-	CASSDLAGELRKQFF	TGTGCCAGCAGTGACTTAGCGGGAGAATTACGGAAGCAGTTCTTC
TRBV25-1	TRBJ2-1	-	-	CASSGYPNEQFF	TGTGCCAGCAGTGGTTATCCCAATGAGCAGTTCTTC
TRBV4-3	TRBJ2-3	-	-	CASSQDARFTDTQYF	TGCGCCAGCAGCCAAGACGCTAGATTCACAGATACGCAGTATTTT
TRBV5-4	TRBJ2-1	TRBD1	-	CASSSNRGSYNEQFF	TGTGCCAGCAGCTCGAACAGGGGATCCTACAATGAGCAGTTCTTC
TRBV7-8	TRBJ1-1	-	-	CASSLSTEAFF	TGTGCCAGCAGCTTGTCCACTGAAGCTTTCTTT
TRBV7-9	TRBJ2-4	-	-	CASSPPPGPMGWNIQYF	TGTGCCAGCAGCCCACCCCCGGGGCCGATGGGGTGGAACATTCAGTACTTC
TRBV11-2	TRBJ1-1	-	-	CASSRQVVPTEAFF	TGTGCCAGCAGCCGACAGGTGGTCCCCACTGAAGCTTTCTTT
TRBV30	TRBJ1-3	-	-	CAWSFAPRGGRNTIYF	TGTGCCTGGAGTTTTGCCCCTCGGGGCGGTAGAAACACCATATATTTT
TRBV27	TRBJ1-2	-	few	CASRSARGYTF	TGTGCCAGCCGATCGGCTCGGGGCTACACCTTC
TRBV9	TRBJ1-6	TRBD1	-	CASSATGGSYNSPLHF	TGTGCCAGCAGCGCCACAGGGGGGTCCTATAATTCACCCCTCCACTTT
TRBV4-3	TRBJ2-5	TRBD2	-	CASSQDLAGGRETQYF	TGCGCCAGCAGCCAAGACTTAGCGGGAGGGCGAGAGACCCAGTACTTC
TRBV7-2	TRBJ1-1	-	-	CASSPQGRTEAFF	TGTGCCAGCAGTCCTCAGGGAAGGACTGAAGCTTTCTTT
TRBV4-1	TRBJ1-4	-	few	CASSLYSTAKEEKLFF	TGCGCCAGCAGCCTATATTCGACAGCCAAAGAGGAAAAACTGTTTTTT
TRBV4-1	TRBJ2-3	TRBD1	-	CASSQDPFDRDATQYF	TGCGCCAGCAGCCAAGATCCCTTCGACAGGGATGCTACGCAGTATTTT